Here is one T cell receptor (beta chain) with its context. The sample comes from a study of blood T cell repertoires in COVID-19. Study in general: Researchers got acute and convalescent COVID-19 samples from the United States, Italy and Spain. T cells, B-cell-depleted T cells, or PBMCs provided the cDNA or gDNA that served as material.

Original data processing: Reference gene primer amplification yielded estimated nucleated cell counts. Here immunoSEQ multiplex PCR was the method, and the copy in TCRdb shows in-frame clones only, minus some. V and J calls and clone size are those listed in that table; D and trimming were worked out from the DNA. The data hold approximately 150,000 clones, with approximately 85% observed a single time. The CDR3 loop spans 14 amino acids. CDR1 is SGHTS, CDR2 YDEGEE, per germline. V lost 4 bases and J lost 0, with 11 bases in between. The TCR sequence derives from a man aged 35-49 years with acute or convalescent COVID-19. The rearrangement joins TRBV5-8 to TRBJ2-7, with unresolved D. Sequenced material: peripheral blood. The CDR3 DNA is TGTGCCAGCAGCCGACCCCCAGGCTCCTACGAGCAGTACTTC. Encoded protein: CASSRPPGSYEQYF.